This T cell receptor (beta chain) was profiled in a study of T cell responses to AZD1222 COVID-19 vaccine (dated by TCRdb to the early 2020s). As for the study more broadly: TCR sequencing covered 233 trial participants: 200 to 220 given two doses of AZD1222 and about 26 given two doses of MenACWY control vaccine. Enrollment into the trials was organized by age into subgroups of 18-55, 56-69 and 70-plus years, and those subgroups contained approximately 150, 30 and 60 TCR-sequenced participants, respectively.

The CDR3 regions of human TCRbeta chains were analyzed by immunosequencing. The paper's data handling went like this. TCRs in the repertoires were matched against a reference library of SARS-CoV-2-specific TCRs that had been generated with the MIRA antigen-specificity platform. Breadth meant the fraction of unique TCRs that were SARS-CoV-2-associated, whereas depth meant the fraction of total T cells that were SARS-CoV-2-associated. Using the MIRA data, each spike-specific TCR was assigned both to the spike region to which the TCR was reactive and to a CD4 or CD8 class. Log10-transformed breadth and depth values were compared by one-way ANOVA with Sidak's multiple comparisons tests. This immuneACCESS table, as held by TCRdb, lists in-frame sequences with V and J called but not all clones. Of the missing ones, under half trace to an unresolved V gene in checked studies; the others have no known cause. That table gives V, J and clone size, and the DNA gave D and trimming. The sample table lists 150,000 to 250,000 clones, about 89% of them with a count of one. In total, the top ten clones hold 3.4% of the sample.

Points the paper makes about the study in general: Participants were mostly white British and included more females than males, and it was suggested by the authors that clonal diversity may have been underestimated. Reportedly, close to half of the unique spike-specific TCRs recognized epitopes lying outside the regions that are mutated in the B.1.351 and B.1.1.7 variants. Conclusions about previously exposed vaccinees are limited because only six or seven AZD1222 recipients were SARS-CoV-2 seropositive at baseline. Because no samples from the day 14 peak response were available, repertoires could be characterized only after the peak T cell response. CD4 TCRs associated with the vaccine covered the entire spike protein, and the dominant responses were in regions 160-218 and 743-854. Spike-specific TCR breadth and depth rose significantly after two AZD1222 doses compared with day 0 and with MenACWY recipients. In the small 56-69-year group, the increase in depth fell short of significance, most likely because of low power.

V trim: 3 bases; J trim: 2 bases; unmatched bases: 3. Looking up the germline V gene yields CDR1 KGHDR and CDR2 SFDVKD. From the cysteine through the phenylalanine, the CDR3 covers 16 amino acids. The read is trimmed to its CDR3 DNA, 48 bases read in frame from base 1. Of note for this clone: Its antigen remains unidentified. The record has no base qualities; no much larger clone is one base away.

The meaning of the sample's time point label: about 28 days (+/-7) after the second vaccine dose. AZD1222 recipients whose second dose came at about 4 weeks and those whose second dose came at about 12 weeks were combined into one group, since spike-specific TCR depth and breadth did not differ between the two schedules. Vaccinee samples came from UK trials COV001 and COV002, including a single-blind randomized controlled phase 2/3 trial of AZD1222 (ChAdOx1 nCoV-19) in healthy adults. Trial participant PBMC samples were collected at day 0 and day 28 after the second dose for TCRbeta chain sequencing.

The material sequenced was peripheral blood, taken 28 days after the second AZD1222 dose. The TCR sequence derives from an adult who received the AZD1222 COVID-19 vaccine. The receptor chain draws on TRBV24-1 and TRBJ2-1; a stretch of 10 junction bases matches TRBD2. Read as DNA, the sequence is TGTGCCACCAGTGATAGTACTAGCGGGACCTACAATGAGCAGTTCTTC. The encoded protein is CATSDSTSGTYNEQFF.